The rows below give T cell receptor beta chains drawn from one sample of a study of response to subunit inactivated influenza vaccine. TCRdb processed the RT-PCR reads anew with MiXCR; each CDR3 protein has one entry. The table includes about 570,000 distinct CDR3 sequences, roughly 10% detected once. The same sample was also studied in work on T cells expressing NK-cell markers.

This material consisted of PBMCs from blood, taken on the day of vaccination. The receptor source for this set is a man in his fifties or sixties who received an inactivated influenza vaccine. CDR3s include the opening cysteine and the closing phenylalanine or tryptophan. The D gene is left open where the match is weak. Size tells how often a clone was seen (once, few, many) or the class of an expanded clone, and some rows leave it out.

clone_size j_call v_call d_call cdr3_aa cdr3_nt
- TRBJ2-1 TRBV12-5 - CASGLGTDYNEQFF TGTGCTAGTGGTTTGGGGACAGACTACAATGAGCAGTTCTTC
- TRBJ2-5 TRBV30 - CAWSFSGAQETQYF TGTGCCTGGAGTTTCTCCGGGGCCCAAGAGACCCAGTACTTC
- TRBJ1-2 TRBV28 - CASSLTGIYGYTF TGTGCCAGCAGTTTAACGGGGATCTATGGCTACACCTTC
few TRBJ2-3 TRBV4-3 TRBD2 CASSQAWREGHDTQYF TGCGCCAGCAGCCAAGCTTGGCGGGAGGGCCACGATACGCAGTATTTT
few TRBJ1-1 TRBV6-1 - CASSEIRPTNTEAFF TGTGCCAGCAGTGAAATCCGGCCGACGAACACTGAAGCTTTCTTT
many TRBJ2-2 TRBV7-2 TRBD2 CASSLGLASNTGELFF TGTGCCAGCAGCTTAGGACTAGCGTCGAACACCGGGGAGCTGTTTTTT
few TRBJ2-1 TRBV15 - CATSRVRVQGLDEQFF TGTGCCACCAGCAGAGTTCGGGTACAGGGATTGGATGAGCAGTTCTTC
- TRBJ1-2 TRBV7-9 - CASSLEAERGYTF TGTGCCAGCAGCTTAGAGGCGGAGCGGGGCTACACCTTC
few TRBJ2-5 TRBV2 - CARGWYGEETQYF TGTGCCAGGGGGTGGTACGGTGAAGAGACCCAGTACTTC
- TRBJ2-5 TRBV20-1 TRBD2 CSARVLAGVRETQYF TGCAGTGCTAGAGTTCTAGCGGGAGTTCGGGAGACCCAGTACTTC
few TRBJ2-1 TRBV5-1 - CASSPDGAEQFF TGCGCCAGCAGCCCGGACGGGGCGGAGCAGTTCTTC
many TRBJ2-5 TRBV28 - CASSLGGQFQETQYF TGTGCCAGCAGTTTAGGAGGACAGTTCCAAGAGACCCAGTACTTC
- TRBJ2-5 TRBV4-1 TRBD1 CASSHPRDRPYQETQYF TGCGCCAGCAGCCACCCACGGGACAGGCCGTACCAAGAGACCCAGTACTTC